These 17 T cell receptor beta chains originate from one sample sequenced in a study of T cell repertoires in cytomegalovirus infection. TCRdb called the reads again in MiXCR, with one record for every CDR3 protein. The sample comprises 650,000 to 850,000 distinct CDR3 sequences, about 27% of which are singletons, and 13% rests with the top ten. Which antigens these TCRs recognize remains unknown. Source: cultured CD8+ T cells from PBMCs, taken from culture after CMV antigen stimulation. The receptors derive from a human donor in good health (CMV status not recorded). Some clones in this sample may be carry-over from other donors' samples.

The chain combines TRBV6-5 with TRBJ1-1; a weak D match, TRBD1 (6 bases). V was clipped by 7 bases and J by 5 bases, with 17 bases between them. Germline V gene sequence: CDR1 MNHEY, CDR2 SVGAGI. The CDR3 has 14 amino acids. The CDR3 DNA sequence: TGTGCCAGCATAAGCCCCCAGGGGAGGACTGAAGCTTTCTTT. Translation: CASISPQGRTEAFF.

This clonotype was recorded at least ten times. The CDR3 loop is CASSYNSNTEAFF. Written as DNA, the CDR3 is TGTGCCAGCAGTTACAACAGTAACACTGAAGCTTTCTTT. The V and J genes are TRBV6-6 and TRBJ1-1; D is ambiguous. Deletions cut 2 bases from V and 2 bases from J, with 6 bases between. CDR1 is MNHNY, CDR2 SVGAGI, per germline (reference sequence). This CDR3 contains 13 residues.

This clonotype turned up a few times. This chain uses TRBV10-3 with TRBJ2-3; D tentatively reads TRBD1 or TRBD2 (6 bases each). The CDR3 is made up of 18 amino acids. V shed 11 bases and J shed 1 base, with 28 bases lying between them. Germline lookup yields CDR1 ENHRY and CDR2 SYGVKD. CDR3 loop: CAVLKGGLESGGTDTQYF. CDR3 DNA: TGTGCCGTCCTAAAAGGGGGTCTGGAATCGGGGGGCACAGATACGCAGTATTTT.

The table lists this clonotype with a few counts. The rearrangement joins TRBV6-6 to TRBJ2-3; a weak D match, TRBD2 (5 bases). V shed 3 bases and J shed 3 bases, with 10 bases lying between them. CDR1 is MNHNY, CDR2 SVGAGI, per germline (reference sequence). The CDR3 contains 14 residues. DNA of the CDR3: TGTGCCAGCAGTTATACCGGGAAGACAGATACGCAGTATTTT. This sequence encodes CASSYTGKTDTQYF.

This clonotype was picked up a small number of times. The rearrangement links TRBV15 to TRBJ2-2; TRBD1 might be the D (5 bases). Per the germline V gene, CDR1 is LNHNV and CDR2 is YYDKDF (reference sequence). This CDR3 spans 15 amino acids. Trimming stripped 1 base from V and 4 bases from J, with 10 bases between. CDR3 amino acids: CATSRGAQGTGELFF. CDR3 coding DNA: TGTGCCACCAGCAGAGGGGCCCAGGGCACCGGGGAGCTGTTTTTT.

This clonotype was detected many times. This chain joins TRBV6-1 and TRBJ2-1, with 7 bases fitting TRBD2. V was clipped by 6 bases and J by 8 bases; unmatched bases: 7. CDR1 MNHNS and CDR2 SASEGT come from the germline V gene. The CDR3 loop spans 13 amino acids. The CDR3 spells CASSGLDGDEQFF. The CDR3 DNA sequence: TGTGCCAGCAGCGGACTAGACGGGGATGAGCAGTTCTTC.

This clonotype occurred a few times. V usage is TRBV27 and J usage is TRBJ1-2; D remains unclear. Between the trimmed V and J ends, which lost 4 bases and 0 bases, there was a span of 18 bases. There are 17 residues in the CDR3. CDR1 is MNHEY, CDR2 SMNVEV, per germline (reference sequence). This CDR3 is CASSSTRTGWPNYGYTF. DNA for the CDR3: TGTGCCAGCAGTTCAACCCGGACGGGTTGGCCTAACTATGGCTACACCTTC.

There are a few counts of this clonotype. The chain links TRBV7-9 to TRBJ1-2; D is undetermined. V gave up 2 bases and J gave up 7 bases, with 17 bases separating them. The CDR3 is made up of 15 amino acids. CDR1 and CDR2 (germline): SEHNR, FQNEAQ (reference sequence). Written as DNA, the CDR3 is TGTGCCAGCAGCTTATCGGGCAGGCGGCATCGTGGCTACACCTTC. Protein product: CASSLSGRRHRGYTF.

V gene TRBV29-1 combines with J gene TRBJ2-1, with 15 bases lining up with TRBD2. With 3 bases clipped from V and 7 bases from J, the junction kept 4 bases outside the gene matches. Germline V gene lookup returns CDR1 SQVTM and CDR2 ANQGSEA. The CDR3 contains 15 residues. The CDR3 here is CSVDPGLAGGNEQFF. CDR3 bases: TGCAGCGTTGACCCGGGACTAGCGGGGGGTAATGAGCAGTTCTTC.

The chain carries TRBV15 and TRBJ1-3; the D is unclear. V lost 1 base, J lost 4 bases, and 11 bases lay in between. Per the germline V gene, CDR1 is LNHNV and CDR2 is YYDKDF (reference sequence). The CDR3 runs to 15 residues. The CDR3 sequence: CATSRVDLEGNTIYF. The CDR3 coding sequence is TGTGCCACCAGCAGAGTCGACTTAGAGGGAAACACCATATATTTT.

This clonotype occurred many times. For the CDR3, the DNA is TGCGCCAGCAGCCACCCCTCTAGCGGGGGGCCTCAAGAGACCCAGTACTTC. This gives the protein CASSHPSSGGPQETQYF. J is TRBJ2-5 and V is TRBV4-1; 11 nucleotides align to TRBD2. Germline lookup yields CDR1 MGHRA and CDR2 YSYEKL. The junction had 8 bases not matched to a gene; V was cut back by 3 bases and J by 2 bases. The CDR3 loop spans 17 amino acids.

The genes are TRBV6-2 or TRBV6-3 and TRBJ2-5; TRBD2 is a possible D gene (5 bases). The V gene's germline CDR1 is MNHEY and CDR2 SVGEGT. The CDR3 extends over 21 amino acids. With 2 bases removed from V and 2 bases from J, the gap between germline ends came to 30 bases. This chain's CDR3 is CASSYPLLPSDNPWTQETQYF. The CDR3 region has the DNA TGTGCCAGCAGTTACCCCCTGCTACCATCCGACAATCCATGGACTCAAGAGACCCAGTACTTC.

The chain couples TRBV28 to TRBJ2-2, with D possibly matching TRBD1 (5 bases). The CDR3 sequence is 13 residues long. Germline-derived CDR1 and CDR2 are MDHEN and SYDVKM. Trimming removed 5 bases from V and 8 bases from J, with 12 bases in between. The CDR3 reads CASSPPGYGELFF. The CDR3 DNA sequence: TGTGCCAGCAGTCCCCCAGGGTATGGGGAGCTGTTTTTT.

This clonotype has ten or more counts. V gene TRBV7-6 combines with J gene TRBJ1-1; maybe TRBD1 (5 bases). The ends were cut back, 0 bases at V and 3 bases at J, with 20 bases in the middle. Germline loops: CDR1 SGHVS, CDR2 FNYEAQ. The CDR3 has 18 residues. Here the CDR3 reads CASSLATILRAGDTEAFF. The CDR3 nucleotides read TGTGCCAGCAGCTTAGCGACAATTCTTAGGGCGGGGGACACTGAAGCTTTCTTT.

As to this clonotype: This may be a read error, as it is one base from a much larger clone. The chain carries TRBV7-6 and TRBJ2-1; D is uncertain. The CDR3 contains 15 residues. Trimming pared 1 base from V and 2 bases from J, leaving 9 bases between. CDR1 is SGHVS, CDR2 FNYEAQ, per germline. CDR3 region: CASSLGWRPYNEQFF. CDR3 nucleotides: TGTGCCAGCAGCTTAGGGTGGCGACCCTACAATGAGCAGTTCTTC.

This chain links TRBV6-2 or TRBV6-3 with TRBJ1-1, with a tentative D call TRBD1 (5 bases). V lost 5 bases and J lost 5, with 18 bases in between. Germline V lookup: CDR1 MNHEY, CDR2 SVGEGT. The CDR3 extends over 15 amino acids. Here the CDR3 DNA reads TGTGCCAGCAGTGGACGGGGTCGGGGACGAACTGAAGCTTTCTTT. Amino acid sequence: CASSGRGRGRTEAFF.

At least ten counts were recorded for this clonotype. The chain is built from TRBV7-2 and TRBJ2-3; 7 bases fit TRBD1. Germline values: CDR1 SGHTA, CDR2 FQGNSA. CDR3 length: 16 residues. J lost 4 bases, V lost 2 bases, and 9 bases had no gene match. The CDR3 DNA sequence: TGTGCCAGCAGCTTAAGGGGGCAGGTTTGGTCAGATACGCAGTATTTT. This encodes CASSLRGQVWSDTQYF.